These 8 T cell receptor beta chains were sequenced from one sample in a study of T cells after yellow fever vaccination (dated by TCRdb to the late 2010s). The treatment or condition tag for this specimen amounts to: live attenuated yellow fever vaccine strain. The library relied on 5' RACE. Sequenced on an Illumina NovaSeq 6000. TCRdb's own reprocessing of the public reads used fastp at Q25 and MiXCR and kept productive beta chains. Every CDR3 protein is listed once, alongside the most common genes and DNA of its rows. This sample gives approximately 330,000 distinct CDR3 sequences in total; roughly 3.9% of them show up just once. The ten largest clones take up 20% to 25% of the sample. The starting material was PBMCs, obtained 5 days after the yellow fever booster vaccination. Source of these receptors: a man between 18 and 35 years old who received the YFV17D yellow fever vaccine.

Many counts were recorded for this clonotype. The V and J genes are TRBV4-2 and TRBJ2-2; D not certain. V was shortened by 0 bases and J by 1 base, with 12 bases between the two germline ends. The CDR3 is 17 residues long. Germline CDR1 and CDR2: LGHNA and YNFKEQ. The CDR3 sequence: CASSQDRIPVNTGELFF. As DNA, the CDR3 is TGTGCCAGCAGCCAAGATCGGATTCCGGTGAACACCGGGGAGCTGTTTTTT.

This clonotype was seen repeatedly, ten times or more. The chain has TRBV4-3 and TRBJ2-5; 8 bases match TRBD1. V dropped 1 base and J dropped 5; count of bases not matched to a gene: 6. This CDR3 has 15 residues. Germline V lookup: CDR1 LGHNA, CDR2 YSLEER. Here the CDR3 DNA reads TGCGCCAGCAGCCAAGCACAGGGGGTCGGGGAGACCCAGTACTTC. This encodes CASSQAQGVGETQYF.

This clonotype has ten or more counts. One end of the junction is discordant with germline, which a read error may explain. The J gene is TRBJ1-2, the V gene TRBV20-1; TRBD1 might be the D (6 bases). The CDR3 loop spans 12 amino acids. The germline CDR1 and CDR2 sequences are DFQATT and SNEGSKA (reference sequence). The CDR3 nucleotides read TGCAGTGCTAGGCGCCGGTCCGGGGGCCCGTCCTTC. It yields the protein CSARRRSGGPSF.

This clonotype was recorded many times. The genes are TRBV7-8 and TRBJ1-3, with D perhaps TRBD1 (5 bases). Trimming shortened V by 0 bases and J by 3 bases, and 15 bases separated the two germline ends. Germline CDR1 and CDR2: SGHVS and FQNEAQ. The CDR3 has 17 residues. The CDR3 DNA is TGTGCCAGCAGCTTAGCGCAGGGCGGGGGTGGTGGAAACACCATATATTTT. Protein sequence: CASSLAQGGGGGNTIYF.

The J gene is TRBJ1-3, the V gene TRBV7-9; no definite D call. Germline V gene data show CDR1 as SEHNR and CDR2 as FQNEAQ (reference sequence). The CDR3 runs 14 residues. The ends were cut back, 3 bases at V and 3 bases at J, with 9 bases in the middle. CDR3 protein: CASSFDGSGNTIYF. The CDR3 DNA follows: TGTGCCAGCAGCTTCGACGGGAGTGGAAACACCATATATTTT.

This clonotype was seen only a few times. V is TRBV20-1 and J is TRBJ2-7; no reliable D call. V lost 1 base to trimming and J lost 4 bases, with 8 bases between them. Germline CDR1 and CDR2: DFQATT and SNEGSKA (reference sequence). This CDR3 has 12 residues. DNA for the CDR3: TGCAGTGCTAGAGCTCGAGCTTACGAGCAGTACTTC. Amino acids: CSARARAYEQYF.

This clonotype has only a few counts. The chain uses TRBV18 and TRBJ2-2; 10 bases line up with TRBD1. The CDR3 totals 16 residues. CDR1 and CDR2 from the germline V gene are KGHSH and LQKENI. The V gene end was trimmed by 3 bases and the J gene end by 3 bases; junction bases not matched to a gene: 4. The CDR3 sequence: CASSPGQGGYTGELFF. For the CDR3, the DNA is TGTGCCAGCTCACCCGGACAGGGGGGATACACCGGGGAGCTGTTTTTT. The entire variable domain, with the rest obtained from reference TRBV18 and TRBJ2-2, is as follows: NAGVMQNPRHLVRRRGQEARLRCSPMKGHSHVYWYRQLPEEGLKFMVYLQKENIIDESGMPKERFSAEFPKEGPSILRIQQVVRGDSAAYFCASSPGQGGYTGELFFGEGSRLTVL.

This clonotype was detected ten times or more. The genes are TRBV5-5 and TRBJ1-3; D is undetermined. CDR3 size: 13 residues. Germline-derived CDR1 and CDR2 are SGHKS and YYEKEE (reference sequence). V lost 0 bases to trimming and J lost 1 base, with 2 bases between them. CDR3 in amino acids: CASSLESGNTIYF. CDR3 bases: TGTGCCAGCAGCTTGGAATCTGGAAACACCATATATTTT. Drawing the rest from reference TRBV5-5 and TRBJ1-3, the complete variable domain is DAGVTQSPTHLIKTRGQQVTLRCSPISGHKSVSWYQQVLGQGPQFIFQYYEKEERGRGNFPDRFSARQFPNYSSELNVNALLLGDSALYLCASSLESGNTIYFGEGSWLTVV.